The rows below give T cell receptor beta chains drawn from one sample of a study of cytomegalovirus exposure and HLA in healthy donors. Sequencing was performed with immunoSEQ multiplex PCR; in TCRdb, only in-frame clones are kept and a portion is missing. The table lists under 250,000 clones, over 65% of them singletons, with less than 3.5% in the top ten. Sequencing was done on a sample of PBMCs. These receptor sequences come from a woman in her twenties or thirties in good health and CMV-seronegative. Both conserved end residues are part of each CDR3. D genes are given only for firm matches. Some rows mark clone size as missing; the rest say once, few, many or name a class of expanded clone.

abundance	d_gene	v_gene	j_gene	CDR3nt	CDR3aa
-	-	TRBV6-1	TRBJ2-3	TGTGCCAGCAGTGAAGGGGCCAGGGAATGGTTTAGCACAGATACGCAGTATTTT	CASSEGAREWFSTDTQYF
-	-	TRBV12-5	TRBJ2-1	TGTGCTAGTGGAACATACAATGAGCAGTTCTTC	CASGTYNEQFF
-	TRBD1	TRBV19	TRBJ1-4	TGTGCCAGCGGACAGGGAAGGGCTAATGAAAAACTGTTTTTT	CASGQGRANEKLFF
-	TRBD2	TRBV5-1	TRBJ2-3	TGCGCCAGCAGCTTGGGACTAGCGGAAAGCACAGATACGCAGTATTTT	CASSLGLAESTDTQYF
-	-	TRBV7-9	TRBJ1-4	TGTGCCAGCAGCTTAAGGGGCAATGAAAAACTGTTTTTT	CASSLRGNEKLFF
-	TRBD1	TRBV6-1	TRBJ1-2	TGTGCCAGCAGTCCAAGGGGACAGCGACAACACAACTTC	CASSPRGQRQHNF
few	-	TRBV7-6	TRBJ1-5	TGTGCCAGCAGCATTAGTAGGGGAACCGATCAGCCCCAGCATTTT	CASSISRGTDQPQHF
-	TRBD1	TRBV9	TRBJ2-1	TGTGCCAGCAGTCAGGGGGCTTACAATGAGCAGTTCTTC	CASSQGAYNEQFF
-	TRBD1	TRBV7-9	TRBJ1-1	TGTGCCAGCAGCTTAGCCCGGACAGGGAACACTGAAGCTTTCTTT	CASSLARTGNTEAFF
-	-	TRBV25-1	TRBJ1-2	TGTGCCAGCAGTGACCCGGACAGCGACTACTATGGCTACACCTTC	CASSDPDSDYYGYTF
-	TRBD1	TRBV7-6	TRBJ2-7	TGTGCCAGCAGCCTACTGCAGGGACAGGGCTACGAGCAGTACTTC	CASSLLQGQGYEQYF
-	TRBD2	TRBV7-2	TRBJ2-7	TGTGCCAGCAGCTTCGGGACTAGCGGGTCCGCCTACGAGCAGTACTTC	CASSFGTSGSAYEQYF
-	TRBD2	TRBV5-8	TRBJ2-3	TGTGCCAGCAGGGCGGCCGGGGAACAGGGACTAGTGGGAAGCACAGATACGCAGTATTTT	CASRAAGEQGLVGSTDTQYF
-	-	TRBV5-4	TRBJ1-1	TGTGCCAGCAGCTTGACGAGAGGTATGAACACTGAAGCTTTCTTT	CASSLTRGMNTEAFF
-	-	TRBV11-2	TRBJ1-2	TGTGCCAGCAGCTTCTCAGGGGTCTATGGCTACACCTTC	CASSFSGVYGYTF
-	-	TRBV30	TRBJ2-1	TGTGCCTGGGGGCATTCCTACAATGAGCAGTTCTTC	CAWGHSYNEQFF
-	TRBD2	TRBV30	TRBJ2-1	TGTGCCTGGAGCGTGTCTAGATCGGGACTAGCGGGAGGGGATGAGCAGTTCTTC	CAWSVSRSGLAGGDEQFF
-	TRBD2	TRBV27	TRBJ2-1	TGTGCCAGCAGTCCGCTGGTCGGGACTAGCGTCTACAATGAGCAGTTCTTC	CASSPLVGTSVYNEQFF
-	-	TRBV7-9	TRBJ1-1	TGTGCCGGTCAACAGGGTGGCACTGAAGCTTTCTTT	CAGQQGGTEAFF
-	TRBD2	TRBV27	TRBJ2-1	TGTGCCAGCAAGATACTAGCGGTGGACTACAATGAGCAGTTCTTC	CASKILAVDYNEQFF
-	-	TRBV5-4	TRBJ1-1	TGTGCCAGCACACGGCCGGGACAAATGAACACTGAAGCTTTCTTT	CASTRPGQMNTEAFF
-	TRBD1	TRBV6-1	TRBJ1-4	TGTGCCAGCAGTGCATTGGACAGGGAAGGTGAAAAACTGTTTTTT	CASSALDREGEKLFF
-	-	TRBV5-1	TRBJ2-3	TGCGCCAGCAGCTTGGAGGGGCTCACAGATACGCAGTATTTT	CASSLEGLTDTQYF
once	TRBD1	TRBV25-1	TRBJ2-7	TGTGCCAGCACGGACAGGGGCTACGAGCAGTACTTC	CASTDRGYEQYF
-	TRBD2	TRBV6-1	TRBJ2-1	TGTGCCAGCAGTGAGCTAGCGGGAGGGGTGAGAGATGAGCAGTTCTTC	CASSELAGGVRDEQFF
few	TRBD2	TRBV6-5	TRBJ2-7	TGTGCCAGCAGAAGATCTAGCGGGAATTACGAGCAGTACTTC	CASRRSSGNYEQYF
few	-	TRBV7-2	TRBJ1-5	TGTGCCAGCAGCTTAGCGGGCAGGGGAAGCAATCAGCCCCAGCATTTT	CASSLAGRGSNQPQHF
-	TRBD2	TRBV5-4	TRBJ2-3	TGTGCCAGCAGTCCACTAGCGGGTACGCAGTATTTT	CASSPLAGTQYF
-	-	TRBV7-9	TRBJ1-2	TGTGCCAGCAGCTTAGTTCAGGAAAACTATGGCTACACCTTC	CASSLVQENYGYTF
-	-	TRBV11-1	TRBJ2-3	TGTGCCAGCAGCCTCTCGGGGGAGGTGGATACGCAGTATTTT	CASSLSGEVDTQYF
-	TRBD2	TRBV28	TRBJ2-1	TGTGCCAGCAGTTTCCAGCGGGAGTTCAATGAGCAGTTCTTC	CASSFQREFNEQFF